Listed here are 8 T cell receptor beta chains from one sample, sequenced in a study of glioma-infiltrating T cells after dendritic cell vaccination. Specified time point: after dendritic cell vaccination, including at tumor progression/relapse. The table came from immunoSEQ multiplex PCR; TCRdb's copy has only in-frame clones and leaves some out. The sample contains roughly 60,000 clones, around nine tenths of which appear only once. Sequencing used blood, obtained after dendritic cell vaccination. These receptors were taken from a human donor with glioblastoma.

As regards this clone: A read error may account for a junction end that differs from germline. V usage is TRBV4-1 and J usage is TRBJ1-1, with TRBD1 as a possible D gene (5 bases). This CDR3 comprises 13 residues. CDR1 and CDR2 (germline): MGHRA, YSYEKL. The CDR3: CASSQEEGTEAFF. The DNA of the CDR3 is TGCGCCAGCAGTCAAGAGGAGGGGACTGAAGCTTTCTTT.

The chain joins TRBV5-1 to TRBJ2-5, with D possibly TRBD2 on 5 matching bases. Trimming removed 4 bases at V and 4 bases at J, with 8 bases between. Germline assignment: CDR1 SGHRS and CDR2 YFSETQ. This CDR3 spans 12 amino acids. As DNA, the CDR3 is TGCGCCAGCAGCCCCGAGGGAGAGACCCAGTACTTC. Encoded protein: CASSPEGETQYF.

The chain combines TRBV11-2 with TRBJ2-5, with TRBD2 identical over 15 bases. The CDR3 runs to 18 residues. The V and J ends lost 1 base and 6 bases, in that order; junction bases with no gene match: 9. Germline loops: CDR1 SGHAT, CDR2 FQNNGV. CDR3 region: CASSLGTSGGALRKTQYF. The CDR3 DNA sequence: TGTGCCAGCAGCTTAGGGACTAGCGGGGGGGCCTTGAGAAAGACCCAGTACTTC.

This chain links TRBV7-6 with TRBJ2-3; 9 bases match TRBD2. The V gene's germline CDR1 is SGHVS and CDR2 FNYEAQ. The CDR3 is 14 amino acids. Losses at the gene ends were 6 bases for V and 4 bases for J; bases not matched to a gene: 5. CDR3 sequence reads: CASRRGGASDTQYF. The CDR3 nucleotides read TGTGCCAGCAGACGCGGGGGGGCCTCAGATACGCAGTATTTT.

V is TRBV27 and J is TRBJ1-2; 11 nucleotides agree with TRBD1. This CDR3 has 15 amino acids. Germline V lookup: CDR1 MNHEY, CDR2 SMNVEV (reference sequence). The V and J ends lost 3 bases and 6 bases, in that order; junction bases with no gene match: 6. Written as DNA, the CDR3 is TGTGCCAGCAGTTTCCTCGGACAGGGGGCGGATGGCTACACCTTC. Amino acids: CASSFLGQGADGYTF.

This chain joins TRBV5-4 and TRBJ1-2, with TRBD1 matching 8 bases. Germline V CDR1 and CDR2: SGHNT, YYREEE (reference sequence). V was clipped by 4 bases and J by 3 bases; unmatched bases: 2. This CDR3 contains 13 residues. The CDR3 reads CASSADRDYGYTF. The CDR3 nucleotides read TGTGCCAGCAGCGCGGACAGGGACTATGGCTACACCTTC.

V gene TRBV11-3 combines with J gene TRBJ1-1, with a tentative D call TRBD1 (6 bases). The CDR3 is 15 residues long. In germline, CDR1 is SGHNT, CDR2 YENEEA. V lost 7 bases, J lost 1 base, and 16 bases lay in between. The CDR3 protein is CASNVGGAPNTEAFF. The CDR3 DNA follows: TGTGCCAGCAATGTGGGGGGGGCGCCGAACACTGAAGCTTTCTTT. The full variable domain, with the rest looked up from reference TRBV11-3 and TRBJ1-1, is EAGVVQSPRYKIIEKKQPVAFWCNPISGHNTLYWYLQNLGQGPELLIRYENEEAVDDSQLPKDRFSAERLKGVDSTLKIQPAELGDSAVYLCASNVGGAPNTEAFFGQGTRLTVV.

The chain recombines TRBV5-1 with TRBJ1-1, with D uncertain. The CDR3 runs to 13 residues. Deletions cut 3 bases from V and 11 bases from J, with 17 bases between. From germline, CDR1 is SGHRS and CDR2 YFSETQ. CDR3 nucleotides: TGCGCCAGCAGCTCCGACCTCGGGAACGAGGCTTTCTTT. This sequence encodes CASSSDLGNEAFF. Using reference TRBV5-1 and TRBJ1-1 for the parts outside the CDR3, the full variable domain is KAGVTQTPRYLIKTRGQQVTLSCSPISGHRSVSWYQQTPGQGLQFLFEYFSETQRNKGNFPGRFSGRQFSNSRSEMNVSTLELGDSALYLCASSSDLGNEAFFGQGTRLTVV.